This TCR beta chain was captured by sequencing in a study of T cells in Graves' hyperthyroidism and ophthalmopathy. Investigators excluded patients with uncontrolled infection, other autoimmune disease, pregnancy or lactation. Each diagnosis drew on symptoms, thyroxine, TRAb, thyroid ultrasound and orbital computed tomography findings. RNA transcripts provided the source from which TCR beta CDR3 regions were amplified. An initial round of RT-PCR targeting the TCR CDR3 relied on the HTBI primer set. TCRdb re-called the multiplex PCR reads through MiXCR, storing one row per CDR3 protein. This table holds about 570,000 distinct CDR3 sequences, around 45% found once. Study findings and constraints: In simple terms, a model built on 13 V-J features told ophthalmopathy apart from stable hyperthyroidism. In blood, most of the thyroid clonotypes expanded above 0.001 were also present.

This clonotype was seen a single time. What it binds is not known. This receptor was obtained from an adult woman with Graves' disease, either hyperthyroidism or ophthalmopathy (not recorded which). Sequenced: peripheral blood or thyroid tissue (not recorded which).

In DNA form, the CDR3 reads TGTGCCAGCAGCTCAGACAGGGAGGTTGCCGGGCTATATGGCTACACCTTC. Translating it yields CASSSDREVAGLYGYTF. This sequence joins TRBV12-3 or TRBV12-4 and TRBJ1-2; 7 bases are a match to TRBD1. This CDR3 is 17 amino acids long. J was trimmed by 5 bases and V by 6 bases; bases with no gene match: 18.